Described below is a single TCR beta chain sequence and its context. Its antigen is undetermined. Libraries were prepared by immunoSEQ multiplex PCR; TCRdb keeps only in-frame clonotypes and omits some of them. Altogether approximately 230,000 clones are present, roughly 87% being singletons, with the ten largest covering 9.5% to 15%. These data belong to a study of cytomegalovirus exposure and HLA in healthy donors. The study, taken as a whole, reports: In vitro checks showed that a few CMV-associated chains really do target CMV antigens.

Germline CDR1 reads MDHEN; CDR2 reads SYDVKM. V lost 5 bases and J 2 bases, leaving 16 bases between the germline ends. The CDR3 has 15 amino acids. The sequenced sample consisted of PBMCs. The sequence derives from a young man in good health and CMV-seropositive. This chain uses TRBV28 with TRBJ2-7; tentatively, D is TRBD1 (5 bases). CDR3 sequence: CASSANWAGTYEQYF. The CDR3 DNA reads as TGTGCCAGCAGTGCAAATTGGGCAGGGACCTACGAGCAGTACTTC.